This T cell receptor (beta chain) stems from a study of T cells in Graves' hyperthyroidism and ophthalmopathy. Amplification of TCR beta CDR3 regions was performed using RNA transcripts as template. HTBI primers were used for first-round RT-PCR of the TCR CDR3. Via MiXCR, TCRdb re-called the multiplex PCR reads, giving one row per CDR3 protein. Counted here are some 300,000 distinct CDR3 sequences, 16% occurring once; the ten biggest clones make up around a third. The hyperthyroidism was newly diagnosed and had lasted under 2 months; the patients were aged 18 to 65. Patients were excluded because of uncontrolled infection, other autoimmune disease, pregnancy or lactation. Fresh peripheral blood, about 9.3 ml, yielded the PBMCs. Germline V lookup: CDR1 SEHNR, CDR2 FQNEAQ (reference sequence). This CDR3 spans 14 amino acids. V lost 4 bases and J lost 6; bases outside the gene matches: 3.

The receptor was isolated from a man between 25 and 39 years old with Graves' hyperthyroidism. The sequenced sample was blood. The rearrangement joins TRBV7-9 to TRBJ1-4; 9 bases are a match to TRBD1. The CDR3 region has the DNA TGTGCCAGCAGCTCGGGACAGGGACATGAAAAACTGTTTTTT. It yields the protein CASSSGQGHEKLFF.